This T cell receptor beta chain is drawn from a study of blood T cell repertoires in COVID-19 (TCRdb year 2020). With regard to the full study: Samples covering the acute and convalescent phases of COVID-19 were provided by collaborators in the United States, Italy and Spain. The material from the prospective study consisted of cDNA or gDNA derived from T cells, B-cell-depleted T cells, or PBMCs. Deeply sampled blood TCRbeta repertoires from subjects exposed to, actively infected with, or recovered from COVID-19 were included in the dataset. A freely available public database, intended as a resource for researchers studying the immune response to SARS-CoV-2, is where the repertoires were released. Samples were obtained from the ongoing ImmuneRACE study (first 160 participants) and from about 1,300 subjects provided by 6 global collaborators. Sample metadata almost always included a de-identified subject ID, COVID-19 status, age in years and sex. Where available, HLA class I and class II types were taken from metadata supplied by the sample provider and were not determined by assay-based typing.

A word on this clone: Its target antigen remains unknown. The sample holds no much larger clone one base away, and base qualities are not on file.

The immunoSEQ Assay, a bias-controlled multiplex PCR, was used to amplify TCRbeta CDR3 regions from genomic DNA. Processing in the source paper ran as follows. Within the assay, amplification of reference gene primers was used to estimate how many nucleated cells each sample contained. To quantify the absolute abundance of each unique TCRbeta CDR3 rearrangement, sequence reads were collapsed and filtered. For each sample, productive Simpson clonality was calculated as the square root of Simpson's diversity index across productive rearrangements. Here the immuneACCESS table is served through TCRdb, limited to in-frame sequences with V and J called. Missing clones are a known gap in these copies; in checked studies unresolved V genes cover under half, and the rest lacks a known reason. The D gene and trimming were derived from the DNA, and the V and J assignments and clone size from that table. Recorded for this sample are nearly 200,000 clones; 80% to 85% of them occurred a single time. In total, the top ten clones hold approximately 19% of the sample.

The research as a whole found: How much clinical and demographic metadata was included differed by source and by participant, and the metadata was provided uncurated.

Whole blood was collected in K2EDTA tubes by collaborating institutions according to the institutions' own protocols. For TCRbeta analysis, collaborator samples were shipped as frozen whole blood, as isolated PBMCs, or as DNA extracted from either sample type. The material sequenced was peripheral blood. The clonotype was recovered from a human donor in a cohort sampled during active COVID-19.

The nucleotide sequence reads as follows: TGTGCCAGCAGCGACAGGGCTATAGGGCTGGTTATGGTTGGAGCTTTCTTT. Translated, it gives CASSDRAIGLVMVGAFF. The sequence is built from TRBV7-9 and TRBJ1-1; 7 bases in between match TRBD1. CDR1 and CDR2, per the germline V gene (reference sequence), are SEHNR and FQNEAQ. Here V drops 5 bases and J drops 10 bases, and the junction holds 22 bases not matched to any gene. Measured from the cysteine to the phenylalanine, the CDR3 is 17 residues long. CDR3 DNA is the only sequence kept; it has 51 bases, read in frame from the first base.